These 32 T cell receptor beta chains were all obtained from the same sample, sequenced in a study of shared clonotypes between healthy human individuals. The assay was immunoSEQ multiplex PCR, and TCRdb's table has in-frame clones only and misses some. The repertoire holds more than 2,000,000 clones, with around 90% as singletons. The sequencing sample was made of naive CD4+ T cells sorted from blood. Subset noted: CD45RA+ positively selected. The source is a man between 18 and 35 years old in good health.

For this clone: Other DNA sequences in the sample encode the same CDR3. The chain is built from TRBV28 and TRBJ1-5, with a weak D call TRBD1 (5 bases). Germline CDR1 and CDR2: MDHEN and SYDVKM. CDR3 length: 12 residues. Trimming removed 5 bases from V and 4 bases from J, with 6 bases in between. The CDR3 DNA sequence: TGTGCCAGCAGTCAGGGTAATCAGCCCCAGCATTTT. It specifies CASSQGNQPQHF.

This chain joins TRBV19 and TRBJ1-2; TRBD1 might be the D (6 bases). The V gene's germline CDR1 is LNHDA and CDR2 SQIVND (reference sequence). This CDR3 comprises 13 residues. V lost 3 bases, J lost 7 bases, and 12 bases lay in between. The CDR3 DNA follows: TGTGCCAGTAGTATTTCAGGGGAGGCTGGCTACACCTTC. Translation: CASSISGEAGYTF.

This chain connects TRBV18 to TRBJ2-2; D is unresolved. CDR1 is KGHSH, CDR2 LQKENI, per germline. Trimming stripped 6 bases from V and 6 bases from J, with 14 bases between. The CDR3 sequence is 14 residues long. The DNA for the CDR3 is TGTGCCAGCTCTGAAATACCACTTGCCGGGGAGCTGTTTTTT. It is translated as CASSEIPLAGELFF.

The V gene is TRBV30, the J gene TRBJ2-5; tentative D call: TRBD2 (5 bases). Trimming pared 2 bases from V and 11 bases from J, leaving 24 bases between. This CDR3 has 15 amino acids. The germline V gene has CDR1 GTSNPN and CDR2 SVGIG (reference sequence). DNA for the CDR3: TGTGCCTGGAGTAGCGAGCCCCCTCCGAAGGGAGAGCAGTACTTC. Its protein is CAWSSEPPPKGEQYF.

This sequence joins TRBV5-1 and TRBJ2-7; 7 bases agree with TRBD1. The CDR3 contains 20 residues. Germline-derived CDR1 and CDR2 are SGHRS and YFSETQ. Trimming cost V 2 bases and J 5 bases; bases outside gene matches: 25. The CDR3 DNA is TGCGCCAGCAGCTTATATAAAGACAGGGTAGCCCCACCAGCTTGTGACGAGCAGTACTTC. This translates into CASSLYKDRVAPPACDEQYF.

J is TRBJ1-1 and V is TRBV19; unclear D gene. This CDR3 is built from 13 residues. Per the germline V gene, CDR1 is LNHDA and CDR2 is SQIVND (reference sequence). Trimming removed 2 bases from V and 6 bases from J, with 10 bases in between. In DNA form, the CDR3 reads TGTGCCAGTAGTATACCATGGGCACCTGAAGCTTTCTTT. It translates to CASSIPWAPEAFF.

CDR3 residues: CSATYQETQYF. CDR3 nucleotides: TGCAGTGCCACGTACCAAGAGACCCAGTACTTC. V and J are TRBV20-1 and TRBJ2-5; D call uncertain. The CDR3 has 11 residues. Trimming removed 6 bases at V and 0 bases at J, with 5 bases between. Looked up from germline, CDR1 is DFQATT and CDR2 is SNEGSKA (reference sequence).

This chain uses TRBV11-3 with TRBJ2-2; tentative D call: TRBD2 (6 bases). Per germline, CDR1 SGHNT and CDR2 YENEEA. The CDR3 totals 14 residues. V lost 1 base and J 3 bases, leaving 6 bases between the germline ends. Here the CDR3 DNA reads TGTGCCAGCAGCTTAGGGGAGGACACCGGGGAGCTGTTTTTT. Protein: CASSLGEDTGELFF.

This chain joins TRBV6-5 and TRBJ2-1; 10 nucleotides match TRBD2. The CDR3 contains 13 residues. Unmatched junction bases numbered 5, after V lost 8 bases and J lost 7 bases. Per the germline V gene, CDR1 is MNHEY and CDR2 is SVGAGI. The CDR3 loop is CASASGSGNEQFF. The CDR3 DNA is TGTGCCAGCGCTAGCGGGAGTGGGAATGAGCAGTTCTTC.

The chain has TRBV6-4 and TRBJ1-2; D not certain. With 3 bases removed from V and 4 bases from J, the gap between germline ends came to 3 bases. CDR3 length equals 11 residues. Per the germline V gene, CDR1 is MRHNA and CDR2 is SNTAGT. The CDR3 DNA reads TGTGCCAGCAGTGAGGGCTATGGCTACACCTTC. This codes for CASSEGYGYTF.

The chain couples TRBV2 to TRBJ2-7; the match to TRBD1 covers 10 bases. The V and J ends lost 6 bases and 6 bases, in that order; junction bases with no gene match: 11. The germline V gene has CDR1 SNHLY and CDR2 FYNNEI. The CDR3 spans 15 residues. CDR3: CASSEDRGGLGEQYF. CDR3 nucleotides: TGTGCCAGCAGCGAGGACAGGGGGGGGCTAGGCGAGCAGTACTTC.

This chain joins TRBV6-5 and TRBJ2-5, with D tentatively TRBD2 (5 bases). The CDR3 loop spans 14 amino acids. Germline CDR1 reads MNHEY; CDR2 reads SVGAGI. Between the trimmed V and J ends, which lost 5 bases and 5 bases, there was a span of 15 bases. The DNA of the CDR3 is TGTGCCAGCAGTGGCTTCCTAGCATCGGAGACCCAGTACTTC. Protein product: CASSGFLASETQYF.

The chain is built from TRBV6-6 and TRBJ1-1; no firm D call. Germline CDR1 MNHNY, CDR2 SVGAGI (reference sequence). The V end was cut by 0 bases, the J end by 5 bases, with 13 bases between. The CDR3 spans 15 residues. The CDR3 nucleotides are TGTGCCAGCAGTTACTCGAAAAGGGTTAGGACTGAAGCTTTCTTT. Translation gives CASSYSKRVRTEAFF.

The rearrangement joins TRBV6-1 to TRBJ2-1; TRBD1 agrees at 9 bases. The V gene end was trimmed by 8 bases and the J gene end by 7 bases; junction bases not matched to a gene: 9. This CDR3 comprises 14 residues. Germline V gene lookup returns CDR1 MNHNS and CDR2 SASEGT. The CDR3 DNA reads as TGTGCCAGCGATGGACAGGGGACGATGAATGAGCAGTTCTTC. Encoded protein: CASDGQGTMNEQFF.

The chain has TRBV29-1 and TRBJ1-5, with D perhaps TRBD1 (5 bases). Germline V gene data show CDR1 as SQVTM and CDR2 as ANQGSEA. The CDR3 runs 15 residues. V was clipped by 3 bases and J by 1 base, with 13 bases between them. This chain's CDR3 is CSVEGPGTSNQPQHF. The DNA for the CDR3 is TGCAGCGTTGAGGGTCCAGGGACGAGCAATCAGCCCCAGCATTTT. The whole variable domain, filled in from reference TRBV29-1 and TRBJ1-5, reads SAVISQKPSRDICQRGTSLTIQCQVDSQVTMMFWYRQQPGQSLTLIATANQGSEATYESGFVIDKFPISRPNLTFSTLTVSNMSPEDSSIYLCSVEGPGTSNQPQHFGDGTRLSIL.

J is TRBJ1-1 and V is TRBV18; 9 bases align to TRBD1. This CDR3 contains 14 residues. With V trimmed by 3 bases and J by 12 bases, 11 bases remained unmatched. Per the germline V gene, CDR1 is KGHSH and CDR2 is LQKENI. CDR3 nucleotides: TGTGCCAGCTCACCGCCGGGACAGGGAGGTAGGACTTTCTTT. This gives the protein CASSPPGQGGRTFF.

The chain has TRBV5-1 and TRBJ2-1, with D perhaps being TRBD1 or TRBD2 (5 bases each). With 5 bases removed from V and 8 bases from J, the gap between germline ends came to 14 bases. Germline CDR1 is SGHRS and CDR2 is YFSETQ. This CDR3 is built from 13 residues. For the CDR3, the DNA is TGCGCCAGCAGGAGAGGGGAGCTCGATGAGCAGTTCTTC. Protein: CASRRGELDEQFF.

The rearrangement joins TRBV5-1 to TRBJ2-3; D not certain. Germline CDR1 and CDR2: SGHRS and YFSETQ. The length of the CDR3 is 13 residues. V lost 1 base and J lost 2, with 5 bases in between. The CDR3 loop is CASSLNPTDTQYF. In nucleotides, the CDR3 is TGCGCCAGCAGCTTGAACCCCACAGATACGCAGTATTTT.

The J gene is TRBJ1-6, the V gene TRBV6-6; 8 nucleotides match TRBD1. The CDR3 covers 14 residues. CDR1 and CDR2 (germline): MNHNY, SVGAGI (reference sequence). V was pared by 5 bases and J by 9 bases, with 6 bases of the junction left unmatched. Here the CDR3 reads CASSPTGERSPLHF. The CDR3 DNA reads as TGTGCCAGCAGTCCGACAGGGGAACGTTCACCCCTCCACTTT.

J is TRBJ1-2 and V is TRBV6-1, with a possible D match to TRBD1 (5 bases). Germline CDR1 and CDR2: MNHNS and SASEGT. CDR3 size: 13 residues. The V end lost 6 bases, the J end lost 3 bases, and 11 bases lay between the germline ends. CDR3 sequence: CASSPGTDYGYTF. The CDR3, as DNA: TGTGCCAGCAGCCCCGGGACGGACTATGGCTACACCTTC.

The rearrangement links TRBV18 to TRBJ2-2; possibly TRBD1 for D (5 bases). Germline V gene sequence: CDR1 KGHSH, CDR2 LQKENI. Between the trimmed V and J ends, which lost 2 bases and 5 bases, there was a span of 12 bases. This CDR3 comprises 15 residues. The CDR3 DNA sequence: TGTGCCAGCTCACCAAGCAGGGTATTAACCGGGGAGCTGTTTTTT. Amino acid sequence: CASSPSRVLTGELFF. Drawing the rest from reference TRBV18 and TRBJ2-2, the complete variable domain is NAGVMQNPRHLVRRRGQEARLRCSPMKGHSHVYWYRQLPEEGLKFMVYLQKENIIDESGMPKERFSAEFPKEGPSILRIQQVVRGDSAAYFCASSPSRVLTGELFFGEGSRLTVL.

The V gene is TRBV5-4, the J gene TRBJ2-2; TRBD1 agrees at 9 bases. This CDR3 has 15 residues. V shed 4 bases, J shed 3 bases, and the junction held 4 bases outside the gene matches. Germline V gene data show CDR1 as SGHNT and CDR2 as YYREEE (reference sequence). Here the CDR3 reads CASSIDRGYTGELFF. The CDR3 DNA follows: TGTGCCAGCAGCATCGACAGGGGGTACACCGGGGAGCTGTTTTTT.

This rearrangement joins TRBV18 to TRBJ2-7, with D unresolved. This CDR3 has 15 residues. From germline, CDR1 is KGHSH and CDR2 LQKENI. Trimming shortened V by 6 bases and J by 2 bases, and 17 bases separated the two germline ends. The CDR3 here is CASSAGQGITYEQYF. The CDR3 DNA is TGTGCCAGCTCCGCCGGTCAAGGGATAACCTACGAGCAGTACTTC. The full variable domain, completed using reference TRBV18 and TRBJ2-7, is NAGVMQNPRHLVRRRGQEARLRCSPMKGHSHVYWYRQLPEEGLKFMVYLQKENIIDESGMPKERFSAEFPKEGPSILRIQQVVRGDSAAYFCASSAGQGITYEQYFGPGTRLTVT.

In this sample, this clone turned up once. The chain uses TRBV2 and TRBJ2-3; perhaps TRBD1 as D (6 bases). Germline V gene data show CDR1 as SNHLY and CDR2 as FYNNEI. V gave up 3 bases and J gave up 1 base, with 20 bases separating them. This CDR3 is built from 18 residues. CDR3 DNA: TGTGCCAGCAGTGATACCGCAGGGGAGTTCGTAGGCACAGATACGCAGTATTTT. Encoded protein: CASSDTAGEFVGTDTQYF.

This clone showed up just once. Other DNA sequences of this sample code for an identical CDR3. This chain connects TRBV11-2 to TRBJ2-3, with TRBD2 identical over 10 bases. The CDR3 covers 15 residues. Germline loops: CDR1 SGHAT, CDR2 FQNNGV. J gave up 3 bases and V 6 bases, and 6 bases lay outside the gene matches. The CDR3 protein is CASSYLAGATDTQYF. Written as DNA, the CDR3 is TGTGCCAGCAGTTATCTAGCGGGGGCGACAGATACGCAGTATTTT.

This clone appeared once. The chain couples TRBV7-9 to TRBJ2-6; tentatively, D is TRBD1 (5 bases). This CDR3 spans 15 amino acids. V was cut by 5 bases and J by 2 bases, with 10 bases left in between. Germline CDR1 is SEHNR and CDR2 is FQNEAQ (reference sequence). In DNA, the CDR3 is TGTGCCAGCAGCACCGGACAAGCTGGGGCCAACGTCCTGACTTTC. It encodes CASSTGQAGANVLTF. Together with reference TRBV7-9 and TRBJ2-6, the CDR3 gives the full variable domain: DTGVSQNPRHKITKRGQNVTFRCDPISEHNRLYWYRQTLGQGPEFLTYFQNEAQLEKSRLLSDRFSAERPKGSFSTLEIQRTEQGDSAMYLCASSTGQAGANVLTFGAGSRLTVL.

On this clone: The same CDR3 can be traced to other DNA sequences in this sample. The chain couples TRBV6-5 to TRBJ2-3; 9 bases are a match to TRBD2. CDR1 MNHEY and CDR2 SVGAGI come from the germline V gene. The V gene end was trimmed by 6 bases and the J gene end by 1 base; junction bases not matched to a gene: 2. The CDR3 has 14 residues. The CDR3 loop reads CASRLAGGTDTQYF. As DNA, the CDR3 is TGTGCCAGCAGATTAGCGGGAGGCACAGATACGCAGTATTTT.

The chain combines TRBV19 with TRBJ1-1, with D unclear. CDR1 is LNHDA and CDR2 is SQIVND in the germline V gene (reference sequence). V was pared by 1 base and J by 0 bases, with 12 bases between. CDR3 length: 16 residues. The CDR3 sequence: CASSIGSGSMNTEAFF. The CDR3, as DNA: TGTGCCAGTAGTATAGGGTCGGGGAGCATGAACACTGAAGCTTTCTTT.

This chain connects TRBV29-1 to TRBJ2-3, with a tentative D call TRBD1 (5 bases). CDR3 length: 13 residues. With 2 bases removed from V and 6 bases from J, the gap between germline ends came to 12 bases. Germline V lookup: CDR1 SQVTM, CDR2 ANQGSEA. CDR3 residues: CSVERGTPDTQYF. As DNA, the CDR3 is TGCAGCGTTGAAAGGGGTACCCCGGATACGCAGTATTTT.

The chain recombines TRBV5-1 with TRBJ1-1, with no clear D. The CDR3 is 16 amino acids. The V gene's germline CDR1 is SGHRS and CDR2 YFSETQ. V dropped 0 bases and J dropped 4 bases, with 16 bases sitting between them. For the CDR3, the DNA is TGCGCCAGCAGCTTGGCTTCGGGTCTCACGGTCACTGAAGCTTTCTTT. This translates into CASSLASGLTVTEAFF.

The rearrangement links TRBV10-3 to TRBJ2-3, with D perhaps assigned TRBD1 or TRBD2 (5 bases each). V was shortened by 10 bases and J by 3 bases, with 14 bases between the two germline ends. In germline, CDR1 is ENHRY, CDR2 SYGVKD. The CDR3 consists of 13 residues. CDR3 nucleotide sequence: TGTGCCAGCACGGGGCGAGTTACAGATACGCAGTATTTT. It encodes CASTGRVTDTQYF.

Remarks on this clone: Sequence at one end of the junction differs from germline and may be a read error. The chain employs TRBV28 and TRBJ2-7, with D possibly matching TRBD2 (6 bases). Germline V gene sequence: CDR1 MDHEN, CDR2 SYDVKM. This CDR3 is 11 amino acids long. In DNA form, the CDR3 reads TGTGCCAGCAGTTTAGGGTCTTGGGGGGACTTC. Protein sequence: CASSLGSWGDF. Full variable domain (rest looked up from reference TRBV28 and TRBJ2-7): DVKVTQSSRYLVKRTGEKVFLECVQDMDHENMFWYRQDPGLGLRLIYFSYDVKMKEKGDIPEGYSVSREKKERFSLILESASTNQTSMYLCASSLGSWGDFGPGTRLTVT.